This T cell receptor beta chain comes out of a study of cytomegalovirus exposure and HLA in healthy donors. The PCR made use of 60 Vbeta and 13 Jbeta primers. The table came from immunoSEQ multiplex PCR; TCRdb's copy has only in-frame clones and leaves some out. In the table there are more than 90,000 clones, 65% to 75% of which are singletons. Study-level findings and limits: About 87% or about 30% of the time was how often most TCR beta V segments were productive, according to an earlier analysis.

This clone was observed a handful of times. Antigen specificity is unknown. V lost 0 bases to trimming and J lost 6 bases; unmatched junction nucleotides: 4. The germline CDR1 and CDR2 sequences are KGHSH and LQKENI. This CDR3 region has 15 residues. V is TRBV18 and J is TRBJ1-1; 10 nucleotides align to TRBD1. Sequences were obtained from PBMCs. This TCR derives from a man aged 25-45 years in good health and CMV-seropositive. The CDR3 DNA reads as TGTGCCAGCTCACCACCGGGACAGGGGAGGGCTGAAGCTTTCTTT. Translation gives CASSPPGQGRAEAFF. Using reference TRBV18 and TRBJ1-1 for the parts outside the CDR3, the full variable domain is NAGVMQNPRHLVRRRGQEARLRCSPMKGHSHVYWYRQLPEEGLKFMVYLQKENIIDESGMPKERFSAEFPKEGPSILRIQQVVRGDSAAYFCASSPPGQGRAEAFFGQGTRLTVV.